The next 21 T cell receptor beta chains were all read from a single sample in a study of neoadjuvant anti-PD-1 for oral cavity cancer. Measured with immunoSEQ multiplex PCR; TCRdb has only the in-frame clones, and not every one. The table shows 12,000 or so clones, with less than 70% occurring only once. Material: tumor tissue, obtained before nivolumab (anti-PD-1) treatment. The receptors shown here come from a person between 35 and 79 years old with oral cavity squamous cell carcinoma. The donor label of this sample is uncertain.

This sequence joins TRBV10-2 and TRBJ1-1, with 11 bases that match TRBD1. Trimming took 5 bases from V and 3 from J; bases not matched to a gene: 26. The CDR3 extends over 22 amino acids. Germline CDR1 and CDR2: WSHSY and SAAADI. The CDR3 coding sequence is TGCGCCAGCAGTACGCCGTCTAACTACATAACCGGGACAGGGGGTTATTACACTGAAGCTTTCTTT. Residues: CASSTPSNYITGTGGYYTEAFF.

CDR3 loop: CASSPELAGARNEQFF. The CDR3 DNA sequence: TGTGCCAGCAGCCCCGAACTAGCGGGGGCGAGGAATGAGCAGTTCTTC. The V and J genes are TRBV7-8 and TRBJ2-1; 11 nucleotides match TRBD2. V was pared by 5 bases and J by 7 bases, with 10 bases of the junction left unmatched. This CDR3 spans 16 amino acids. Germline V CDR1 and CDR2: SGHVS, FQNEAQ.

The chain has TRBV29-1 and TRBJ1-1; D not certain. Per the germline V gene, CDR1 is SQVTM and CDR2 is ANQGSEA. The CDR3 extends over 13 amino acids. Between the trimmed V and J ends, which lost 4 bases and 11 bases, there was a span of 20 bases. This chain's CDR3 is CSVGDALLGGAFF. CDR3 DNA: TGCAGCGTTGGGGATGCCCTTCTTGGTGGGGCTTTCTTT.

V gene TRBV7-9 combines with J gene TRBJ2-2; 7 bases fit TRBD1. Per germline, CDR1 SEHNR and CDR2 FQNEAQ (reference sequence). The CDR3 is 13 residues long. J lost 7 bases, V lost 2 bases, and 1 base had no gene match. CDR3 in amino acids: CASSLRQGGELFF. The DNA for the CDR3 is TGTGCCAGCAGCTTACGACAGGGCGGGGAGCTGTTTTTT.

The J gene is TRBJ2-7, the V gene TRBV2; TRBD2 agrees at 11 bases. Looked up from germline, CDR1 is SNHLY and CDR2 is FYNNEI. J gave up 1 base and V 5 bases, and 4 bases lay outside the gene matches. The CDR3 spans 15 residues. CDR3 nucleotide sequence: TGTGCCAGCAGTCCTACTAGCGGGGGATCCTACGAGCAGTACTTC. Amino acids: CASSPTSGGSYEQYF.

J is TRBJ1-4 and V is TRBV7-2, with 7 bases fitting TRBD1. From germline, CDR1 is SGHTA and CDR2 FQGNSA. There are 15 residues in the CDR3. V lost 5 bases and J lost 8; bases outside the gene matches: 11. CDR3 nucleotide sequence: TGTGCCAGCAGCCCAGGACAGGCCGTGGGGGAAAAACTGTTTTTT. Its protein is CASSPGQAVGEKLFF.

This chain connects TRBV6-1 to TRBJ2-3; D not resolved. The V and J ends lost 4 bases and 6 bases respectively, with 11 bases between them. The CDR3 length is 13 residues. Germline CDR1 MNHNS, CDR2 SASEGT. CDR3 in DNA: TGTGCCAGCAGTGCGACCGTTAGGGATACGCAGTATTTT. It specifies CASSATVRDTQYF.

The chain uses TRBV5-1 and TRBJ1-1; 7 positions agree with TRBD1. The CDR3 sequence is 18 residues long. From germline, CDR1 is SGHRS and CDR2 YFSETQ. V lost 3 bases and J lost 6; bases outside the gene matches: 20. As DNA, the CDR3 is TGCGCCAGCAGCTCACGAGCCGGGACAGCACTAAAGGGAGCTGAAGCTTTCTTT. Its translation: CASSSRAGTALKGAEAFF. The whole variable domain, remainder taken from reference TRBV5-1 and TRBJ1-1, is KAGVTQTPRYLIKTRGQQVTLSCSPISGHRSVSWYQQTPGQGLQFLFEYFSETQRNKGNFPGRFSGRQFSNSRSEMNVSTLELGDSALYLCASSSRAGTALKGAEAFFGQGTRLTVV.

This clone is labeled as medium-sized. DNA of the CDR3: TGTGCCAGCAGCTCCTCTGGGAGGGGGCGCGACACTGAAGCTTTCTTT. It encodes CASSSSGRGRDTEAFF. The chain combines TRBV5-6 with TRBJ1-1, with 7 bases identical to TRBD1. CDR3 length: 16 amino acids. The V gene end was trimmed by 3 bases and the J gene end by 3 bases; junction bases not matched to a gene: 11. Germline CDR1 reads SGHDT; CDR2 reads YYEEEE.

The CDR3 loop reads CASSLGGVGGNEQYF. In DNA form, the CDR3 reads TGTGCCAGCAGCTTAGGGGGAGTGGGGGGAAACGAGCAGTACTTC. J is TRBJ2-7 and V is TRBV7-2; perhaps TRBD2 as D (6 bases). CDR1 and CDR2 from the germline V gene are SGHTA and FQGNSA. This CDR3 has 15 residues. Trimming left V 1 base short and J 5 bases short, with 15 bases between. Combining the CDR3 with reference TRBV7-2 and TRBJ2-7 gives the whole variable domain GAGVSQSPSNKVTEKGKDVELRCDPISGHTALYWYRQSLGQGLEFLIYFQGNSAPDKSGLPSDRFSAERTGGSVSTLTIQRTQQEDSAVYLCASSLGGVGGNEQYFGPGTRLTVT.

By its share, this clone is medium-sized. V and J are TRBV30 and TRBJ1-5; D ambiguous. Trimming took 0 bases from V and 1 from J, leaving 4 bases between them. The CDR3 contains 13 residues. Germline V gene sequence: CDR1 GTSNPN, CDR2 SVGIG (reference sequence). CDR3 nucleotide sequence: TGTGCCTGGAGTGTACAGAGCAATCAGCCCCAGCATTTT. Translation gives CAWSVQSNQPQHF.

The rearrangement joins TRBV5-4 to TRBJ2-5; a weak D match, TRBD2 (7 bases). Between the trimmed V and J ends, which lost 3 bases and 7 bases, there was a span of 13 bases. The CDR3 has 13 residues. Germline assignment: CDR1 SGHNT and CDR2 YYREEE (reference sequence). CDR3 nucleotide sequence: TGTGCCAGCAGCTCCCCAGGGGAGGGGACCCAGTACTTC. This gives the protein CASSSPGEGTQYF.

CDR3 amino acids: CASREYGANVLTF. CDR3 sequence (DNA): TGCGCCAGCAGGGAGTACGGGGCCAACGTCCTGACTTTC. This rearrangement joins TRBV5-1 to TRBJ2-6; the D is unclear. Germline-derived CDR1 and CDR2 are SGHRS and YFSETQ. The V gene lost 5 bases and the J gene lost 4 bases, with 7 bases spanning the gap. The CDR3 consists of 13 residues. Full variable domain (outside the CDR3, taken from reference TRBV5-1 and TRBJ2-6): KAGVTQTPRYLIKTRGQQVTLSCSPISGHRSVSWYQQTPGQGLQFLFEYFSETQRNKGNFPGRFSGRQFSNSRSEMNVSTLELGDSALYLCASREYGANVLTFGAGSRLTVL.

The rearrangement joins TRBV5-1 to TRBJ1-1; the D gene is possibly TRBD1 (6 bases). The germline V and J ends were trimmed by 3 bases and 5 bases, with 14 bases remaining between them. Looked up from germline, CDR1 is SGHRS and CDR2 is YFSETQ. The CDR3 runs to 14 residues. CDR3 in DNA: TGCGCCAGCAGCTACGGCAGGGGTTCGACTGAAGCTTTCTTT. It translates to CASSYGRGSTEAFF.

In nucleotides, the CDR3 is TGTGCCAGCAGCTTCGGGCAGGGGAAGGGTTACGAGCAGTACTTC. Translating it yields CASSFGQGKGYEQYF. The rearrangement links TRBV11-3 to TRBJ2-7, with D perhaps matching TRBD1 (6 bases). V was clipped by 3 bases and J by 4 bases, with 16 bases between them. Germline V lookup: CDR1 SGHNT, CDR2 YENEEA. This CDR3 spans 15 amino acids.

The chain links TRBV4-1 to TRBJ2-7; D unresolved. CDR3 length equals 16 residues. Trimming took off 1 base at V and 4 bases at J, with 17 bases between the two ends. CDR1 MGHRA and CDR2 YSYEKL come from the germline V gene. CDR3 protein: CASSQAEGQSMYEQYF. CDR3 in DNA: TGCGCCAGCAGCCAAGCCGAAGGCCAAAGTATGTACGAGCAGTACTTC.

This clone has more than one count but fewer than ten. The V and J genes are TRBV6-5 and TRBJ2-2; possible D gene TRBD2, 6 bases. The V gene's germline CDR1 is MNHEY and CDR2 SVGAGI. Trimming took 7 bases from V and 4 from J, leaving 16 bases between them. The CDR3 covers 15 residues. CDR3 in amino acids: CASTKGTYSTGELFF. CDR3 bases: TGTGCCAGCACCAAAGGGACTTACTCCACCGGGGAGCTGTTTTTT.

CDR3 residues: CASRPTFTSAGTQYF. CDR3 bases: TGTGCCAGCAGGCCAACTTTTACTAGCGCGGGGACCCAGTACTTC. The chain is built from TRBV6-5 and TRBJ2-5; TRBD2 matches at 7 bases. Trimming removed 6 bases from V and 7 bases from J; junction bases left unmatched: 14. CDR1 and CDR2 from the germline V gene are MNHEY and SVGAGI. This CDR3 has 15 amino acids.

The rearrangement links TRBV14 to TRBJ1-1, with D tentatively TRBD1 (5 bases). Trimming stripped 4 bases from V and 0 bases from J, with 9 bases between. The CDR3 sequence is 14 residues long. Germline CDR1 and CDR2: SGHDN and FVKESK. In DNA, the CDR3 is TGTGCCAGCAGCCGACAGTCCATGAACACTGAAGCTTTCTTT. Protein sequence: CASSRQSMNTEAFF. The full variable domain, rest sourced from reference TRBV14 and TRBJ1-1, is EAGVTQFPSHSVIEKGQTVTLRCDPISGHDNLYWYRRVMGKEIKFLLHFVKESKQDESGMPNNRFLAERTGGTYSTLKVQPAELEDSGVYFCASSRQSMNTEAFFGQGTRLTVV.

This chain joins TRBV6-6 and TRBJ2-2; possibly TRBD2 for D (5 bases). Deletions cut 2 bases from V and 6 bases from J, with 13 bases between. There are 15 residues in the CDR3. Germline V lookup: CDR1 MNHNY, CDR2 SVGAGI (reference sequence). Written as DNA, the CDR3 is TGTGCCAGCAGTTACATCGGGGTGAAATCCGGGGAGCTGTTTTTT. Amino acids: CASSYIGVKSGELFF.

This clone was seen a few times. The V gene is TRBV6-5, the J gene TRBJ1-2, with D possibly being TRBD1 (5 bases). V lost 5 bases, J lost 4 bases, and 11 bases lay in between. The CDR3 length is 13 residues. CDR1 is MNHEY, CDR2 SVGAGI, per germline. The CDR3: CASSLRDGYGYTF. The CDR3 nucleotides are TGTGCCAGCAGTCTCCGGGACGGCTATGGCTACACCTTC.